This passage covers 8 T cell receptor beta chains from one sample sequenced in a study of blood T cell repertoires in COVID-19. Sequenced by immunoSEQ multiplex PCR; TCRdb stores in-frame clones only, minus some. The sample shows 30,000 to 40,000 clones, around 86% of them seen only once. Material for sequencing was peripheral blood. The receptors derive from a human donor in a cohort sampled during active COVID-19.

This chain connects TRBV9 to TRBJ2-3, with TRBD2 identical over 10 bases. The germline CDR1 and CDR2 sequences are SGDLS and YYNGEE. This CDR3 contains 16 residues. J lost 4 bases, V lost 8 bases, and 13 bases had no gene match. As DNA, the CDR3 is TGTGCCAGTAGAGGGACTAGCGAAAGTCAGGCAGATACGCAGTATTTT. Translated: CASRGTSESQADTQYF.

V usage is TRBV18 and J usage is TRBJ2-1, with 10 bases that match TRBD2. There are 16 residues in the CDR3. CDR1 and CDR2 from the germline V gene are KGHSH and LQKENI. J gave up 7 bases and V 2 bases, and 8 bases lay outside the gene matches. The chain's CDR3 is CASSPLGLAGGNEQFF. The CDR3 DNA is TGTGCCAGCTCACCATTAGGATTAGCGGGGGGAAATGAGCAGTTCTTC.

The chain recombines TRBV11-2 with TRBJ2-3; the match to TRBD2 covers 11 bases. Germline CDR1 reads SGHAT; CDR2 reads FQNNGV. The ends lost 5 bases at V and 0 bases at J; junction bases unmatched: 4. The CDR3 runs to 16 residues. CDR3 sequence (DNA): TGTGCCAGCAGCCGTAGCGGGAGGGTTAGCACAGATACGCAGTATTTT. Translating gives CASSRSGRVSTDTQYF. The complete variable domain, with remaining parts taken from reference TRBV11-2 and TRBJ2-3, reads EAGVAQSPRYKIIEKRQSVAFWCNPISGHATLYWYQQILGQGPKLLIQFQNNGVVDDSQLPKDRFSAERLKGVDSTLKIQPAKLEDSAVYLCASSRSGRVSTDTQYFGPGTRLTVL.

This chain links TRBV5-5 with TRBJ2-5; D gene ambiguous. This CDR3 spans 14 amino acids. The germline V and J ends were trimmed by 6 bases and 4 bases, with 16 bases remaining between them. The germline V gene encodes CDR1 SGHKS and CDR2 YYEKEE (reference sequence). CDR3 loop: CASKAQEAGETQYF. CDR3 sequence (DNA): TGTGCCAGCAAGGCCCAAGAGGCTGGAGAGACCCAGTACTTC.

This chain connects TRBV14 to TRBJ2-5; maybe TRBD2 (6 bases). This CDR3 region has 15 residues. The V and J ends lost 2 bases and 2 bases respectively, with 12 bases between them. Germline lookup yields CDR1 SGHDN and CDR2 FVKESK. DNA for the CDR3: TGTGCCAGCAGCCAAAGGGCGGGATGGCAAGAGACCCAGTACTTC. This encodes CASSQRAGWQETQYF. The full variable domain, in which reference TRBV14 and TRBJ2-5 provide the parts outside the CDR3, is EAGVTQFPSHSVIEKGQTVTLRCDPISGHDNLYWYRRVMGKEIKFLLHFVKESKQDESGMPNNRFLAERTGGTYSTLKVQPAELEDSGVYFCASSQRAGWQETQYFGPGTRLLVL.

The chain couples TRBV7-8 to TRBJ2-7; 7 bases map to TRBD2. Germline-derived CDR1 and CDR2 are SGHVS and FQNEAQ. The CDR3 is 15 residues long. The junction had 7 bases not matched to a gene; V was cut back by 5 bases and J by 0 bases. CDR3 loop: CASSPSGGSSYEQYF. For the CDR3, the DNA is TGTGCCAGCAGCCCCTCGGGGGGTAGCTCCTACGAGCAGTACTTC. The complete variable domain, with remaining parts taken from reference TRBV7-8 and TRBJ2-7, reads GAGVSQSPRYKVAKRGQDVALRCDPISGHVSLFWYQQALGQGPEFLTYFQNEAQLDKSGLPSDRFFAERPEGSVSTLKIQRTQQEDSAVYLCASSPSGGSSYEQYFGPGTRLTVT.

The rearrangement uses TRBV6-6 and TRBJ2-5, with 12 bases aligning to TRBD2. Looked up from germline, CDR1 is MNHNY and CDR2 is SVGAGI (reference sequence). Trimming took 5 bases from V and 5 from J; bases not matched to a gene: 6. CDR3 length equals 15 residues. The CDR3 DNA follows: TGTGCCAGCAGTGGACTAGCGGGGCTGAGGGAGACCCAGTACTTC. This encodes CASSGLAGLRETQYF.

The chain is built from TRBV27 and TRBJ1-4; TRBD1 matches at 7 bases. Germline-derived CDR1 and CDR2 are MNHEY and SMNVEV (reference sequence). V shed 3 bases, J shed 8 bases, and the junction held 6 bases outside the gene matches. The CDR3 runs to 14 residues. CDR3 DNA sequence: TGTGCCAGCAGTTTGAGGGGGCCAGGAGAAAAACTGTTTTTT. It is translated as CASSLRGPGEKLFF.